The rows below give T cell receptor beta chains drawn from one sample of a study of cytomegalovirus exposure and HLA in healthy donors. Measured with immunoSEQ multiplex PCR; TCRdb has only the in-frame clones, and not every one. The data hold roughly 68,000 clones, with 65% to 80% observed a single time. The sequencing input was PBMCs. The receptors here all came from a man in his forties in good health and CMV-seropositive. Both conserved end residues are part of each CDR3. D genes are given only for firm matches. Clone size is not always given. Where it is, it says once, few, many or a class for expanded clones.

cdr3_nt cdr3_aa d_call clone_size j_call v_call
TGCGCCAGCAGCTTGGCCCCCCAGGCAGCTTATTTCTACGAGCAGTACTTC CASSLAPQAAYFYEQYF . . TRBJ2-7 TRBV5-1
TGTGCCGTTCTGACAGGCTCCGGGGAGCTGTTTTTT CAVLTGSGELFF . once TRBJ2-2 TRBV19
TGTGCCAGCAGCCAAGAGCCTACCTTTCAAGCTAACTATGGCTACACCTTC CASSQEPTFQANYGYTF . . TRBJ1-2 TRBV4-2
TGTGCCAGCAGCCGGGGGGTAGCGGGGGGGCGCTCTGGGGCCAACGTCCTGACTTTC CASSRGVAGGRSGANVLTF TRBD2 . TRBJ2-6 TRBV5-4
TGTGCCAGCAGTTACGAGTGGACAGGGGAAGCTTTCTTT CASSYEWTGEAFF TRBD1 few TRBJ1-1 TRBV6-5
TGTGCCTGGAGAGGGGGCAGGGATACGCAGTATTTT CAWRGGRDTQYF TRBD1 . TRBJ2-3 TRBV30
TGTGCCAGCAGCCAAGGAAGGCAGGATGGCTACACCTTC CASSQGRQDGYTF . . TRBJ1-2 TRBV11-1
TGTGCCTGTAGACAGTCTGAAGCTTTCTTT CACRQSEAFF . . TRBJ1-1 TRBV30
TGTGCCAGCAGTAAAGGGGGGGGTTCGCCCCAGCATTTT CASSKGGGSPQHF . . TRBJ1-5 TRBV11-1
TGTGCCAGCAGTTACCCCTTAATGGAGCAGGGTCAGTTCTTC CASSYPLMEQGQFF . . TRBJ2-1 TRBV6-6
TGTGCCACTCGGTATAGCGGGACGAACACCGGGGAGCTGTTTTTT CATRYSGTNTGELFF TRBD2 . TRBJ2-2 TRBV6-4
TGTGCCAGCAGCCCCTTAGCGGGGCAAGCCTACAATGAGCAGTTCTTC CASSPLAGQAYNEQFF TRBD2 . TRBJ2-1 TRBV2
TGTGCCTGGAGTGTACGCGTGAGCTCCTACGAGCAGTACTTC CAWSVRVSSYEQYF . . TRBJ2-7 TRBV30
TGTGCCAGCAGCAGACAGGAATATGGCTACACCTTC CASSRQEYGYTF . . TRBJ1-2 TRBV7-2
TGTGCCAGCAGCTTTAAAGGGGATACTGAAGCTTTCTTT CASSFKGDTEAFF . . TRBJ1-1 TRBV11-2
TGCGCCAGCAGTTACGGTTTGGGCAGTATAATGTCTGAAGCTTTCTTT CASSYGLGSIMSEAFF . few TRBJ1-1 TRBV5-1
TGTGCCAGCAGTTACCCAGGCTTTGGGAACACTGAAGCTTTCTTT CASSYPGFGNTEAFF . . TRBJ1-1 TRBV2
TGTGCCAGCAGCTTAGTGGGGGGACAGGGGGCCACTGAAGCTTTCTTT CASSLVGGQGATEAFF TRBD1 few TRBJ1-1 TRBV7-2
TGCGCCAGCAGCTTGGTAGCGGACACAGATACGCAGTATTTT CASSLVADTDTQYF . . TRBJ2-3 TRBV5-1
TGTGCCATCAGGTCGAAGGTGGGACAGGGGACAGATATGAGATATGGCTACACCTTC CAIRSKVGQGTDMRYGYTF TRBD1 . TRBJ1-2 TRBV10-3
TGTGCCAGCAGTGAGTCAGTCCAGGGGTACAACGAGCAGTACTTC CASSESVQGYNEQYF . few TRBJ2-7 TRBV2
TGCGCCAGCAGCTCCGGAGGCTCTGGGGCCAACGTCCTGACTTTC CASSSGGSGANVLTF . . TRBJ2-6 TRBV5-1
TGCGCCAGCAGTTCGCAGGGGAATCAGCCCCAGCATTTT CASSSQGNQPQHF . . TRBJ1-5 TRBV10-2
TGCATCAAACCCCACAGAGAGCAGTACTTC CIKPHREQYF . few TRBJ2-7 TRBV29-1
TGTGCCTGGAGTGTAGCGGTGAACACTGAAGCTTTCTTT CAWSVAVNTEAFF . . TRBJ1-1 TRBV30
TGTGCCAGCCAGGGGGACAATAGGGATCAGCCCCAGCATTTT CASQGDNRDQPQHF TRBD1 . TRBJ1-5 TRBV10-3
TGTGCCTGGAGCCCACGAGGGAGATCCTACGAGCAGTACTTC CAWSPRGRSYEQYF . . TRBJ2-7 TRBV30
TGTGCCAGCTCACCACCGTGGGGGCAGGGCACAACTTATGGCTACACCTTC CASSPPWGQGTTYGYTF . once TRBJ1-2 TRBV18
TGTGCCAGCAGTGAAAATCCGTGGGGCCATGAGCAGTTCTTC CASSENPWGHEQFF . . TRBJ2-1 TRBV6-1
TGTGCCAGCAGTATCGGGGACATTGGGGGTCAGCCCCAGCATTTT CASSIGDIGGQPQHF . . TRBJ1-5 TRBV28
TGCGCCAGCAGCACCGGGACAGCGAACACTGAAGCTTTCTTT CASSTGTANTEAFF TRBD1 . TRBJ1-1 TRBV5-1
TGTGCCAGCAGCGGCTTGCCTGGAAACACCATATATTTT CASSGLPGNTIYF . few TRBJ1-3 TRBV5-5
TGTGCCAGCAGCTTGTCGGACAGGGGAGTTTATGGCTACACCTTC CASSLSDRGVYGYTF TRBD1 . TRBJ1-2 TRBV5-8
TGTGCCAGCAGACTCGGCGGGGGGTTTTACAATGAGCAGTTCTTC CASRLGGGFYNEQFF TRBD2 . TRBJ2-1 TRBV2
TGCGCCAGCAGCCAAGGCTTTGGAGGGACCGGCGTCGCTGAAGCTTTCTTT CASSQGFGGTGVAEAFF . few TRBJ1-1 TRBV4-1